The subject of this entry is one TCR beta chain. Its specificity is unknown. At one of its ends the junction is not consistent with the germline gene, which may arise from a read error. RNA transcripts provided the source from which TCR beta CDR3 regions were amplified. RT-PCR in the first round (using the HTBI primer set) targeted the TCR CDR3. TCRdb recomputed calls from the multiplex PCR reads with MiXCR, one row per CDR3 protein. The data hold 93,000 or so distinct CDR3 sequences, with 45% to 50% observed a single time. This record belongs to a study of T cells in Graves' hyperthyroidism and ophthalmopathy. Looking at the study overall: Peripheral blood draws took place at initial diagnosis, ahead of any treatment.

This CDR3 comprises 12 residues. CDR1 and CDR2 (germline): SGHTA, FQGTGA. Study-wide results and limits: Within blood appeared most thyroid clonotypes that had expanded above 0.001.

The V and J genes are TRBV7-3 and TRBJ2-3; D is ambiguous. The sequenced sample was blood. This TCR was recovered from a man in his forties with Graves' hyperthyroidism. The CDR3 loop is CASSLDGITQYF. CDR3 DNA: TGTGCCAGCAGCCTGGACGGTATTACGCAGTACTTT.